These 21 T cell receptor beta chains came from one sample sequenced in a study of blood T cell repertoires in COVID-19. The assay was immunoSEQ multiplex PCR, and TCRdb's table has in-frame clones only and misses some. The sample yields around 250,000 clones, almost 85% seen once. Sequencing used PBMCs or T cells enriched from blood (not recorded which). These receptors were taken from a man between 40 and 49 years old who had recovered from COVID-19.

This clone was detected once. The chain uses TRBV6-5 and TRBJ2-1; 8 positions match TRBD1. With 0 bases clipped from V and 5 bases from J, the junction kept 6 bases outside the gene matches. CDR1 is MNHEY, CDR2 SVGAGI, per germline. CDR3 size: 16 residues. CDR3 nucleotides: TGTGCCAGCAGTTACTCGACGGGACAGGTGAACAATGAGCAGTTCTTC. The encoded protein is CASSYSTGQVNNEQFF.

This clone was detected only a few times. The V and J genes are TRBV11-1 and TRBJ1-1, with D hard to call. The V end lost 4 bases, the J end lost 5 bases, and 11 bases lay between the germline ends. CDR3 length equals 13 residues. CDR1 and CDR2 (germline): SGHAT, FQDESV (reference sequence). The CDR3 bases are TGTGCCAGCAGCTACACCACGGGGACTGAAGCTTTCTTT. This codes for CASSYTTGTEAFF.

This clone was detected only once. The chain joins TRBV2 to TRBJ1-1, with D uncertain. The CDR3 length is 12 residues. Germline V gives CDR1 SNHLY, CDR2 FYNNEI. Trimming cost V 7 bases and J 4 bases, with 10 bases left between them. CDR3 bases: TGTGCCAGCACGGGTTTGTTCACTGAAGCTTTCTTT. As protein: CASTGLFTEAFF.

The chain couples TRBV3-1 (or the pseudogene TRBV3-2) to TRBJ1-2; D not resolved. V shed 1 base and J shed 1 base, with 4 bases lying between them. From germline, CDR1 is LGHDT and CDR2 YNNKEL (reference sequence). CDR3 length equals 13 residues. The CDR3: CASSQALNYGYTF. The CDR3 nucleotides are TGTGCCAGCAGCCAAGCTCTTAACTATGGCTACACCTTC.

In regard to this clone: Other DNA sequences in the same sample also yield this CDR3. V and J are TRBV18 and TRBJ1-1; D is perhaps TRBD1 (5 bases). The CDR3 is made up of 13 amino acids. Trimming left V 3 bases short and J 3 bases short, with 8 bases between. Germline V gives CDR1 KGHSH, CDR2 LQKENI. The CDR3 region has the DNA TGTGCCAGCTCACCGGGGGGGGACACTGAAGCTTTCTTT. Its protein is CASSPGGDTEAFF. Together with reference TRBV18 and TRBJ1-1, the CDR3 gives the full variable domain: NAGVMQNPRHLVRRRGQEARLRCSPMKGHSHVYWYRQLPEEGLKFMVYLQKENIIDESGMPKERFSAEFPKEGPSILRIQQVVRGDSAAYFCASSPGGDTEAFFGQGTRLTVV.

V gene TRBV4-1 combines with J gene TRBJ2-1, with TRBD2 identical over 8 bases. The ends lost 0 bases at V and 9 bases at J; junction bases unmatched: 7. The CDR3 totals 15 residues. The germline V gene has CDR1 MGHRA and CDR2 YSYEKL. Here the CDR3 reads CASSQEWAGTSEQFF. DNA of the CDR3: TGCGCCAGCAGCCAAGAGTGGGCCGGGACTAGTGAGCAGTTCTTC.

The chain links TRBV11-2 to TRBJ1-6; D unresolved. The CDR3 has 16 residues. Trimming pared 3 bases from V and 5 bases from J, leaving 14 bases between. CDR1 is SGHAT and CDR2 is FQNNGV in the germline V gene. As DNA, the CDR3 is TGTGCCAGCAGCTTTGGCCCGGCCGGAGATAATTCACCCCTCCACTTT. Its translation: CASSFGPAGDNSPLHF. Together with reference TRBV11-2 and TRBJ1-6, the CDR3 gives the full variable domain: EAGVAQSPRYKIIEKRQSVAFWCNPISGHATLYWYQQILGQGPKLLIQFQNNGVVDDSQLPKDRFSAERLKGVDSTLKIQPAKLEDSAVYLCASSFGPAGDNSPLHFGNGTRLTVT.

The chain recombines TRBV4-3 with TRBJ1-1; D is uncertain. V was shortened by 1 base and J by 7 bases, with 16 bases between the two germline ends. CDR3 size: 15 residues. In germline, CDR1 is LGHNA, CDR2 YSLEER. CDR3 protein: CASSQGGSYGLEAFF. DNA of the CDR3: TGCGCCAGCAGCCAAGGAGGTTCATACGGTCTTGAAGCTTTCTTT.

The chain couples TRBV7-2 to TRBJ2-5; 7 nucleotides align to TRBD2. CDR3 size: 16 residues. The V gene's germline CDR1 is SGHTA and CDR2 FQGNSA. V dropped 1 base and J dropped 1; count of bases not matched to a gene: 6. CDR3 nucleotide sequence: TGTGCCAGCAGCTTAGGCCGGGGGGTATCCCAAGAGACCCAGTACTTC. This gives the protein CASSLGRGVSQETQYF.

The rearrangement links TRBV7-3 to TRBJ2-7; D gene uncertain. The CDR3 contains 14 residues. The V and J ends lost 1 base and 2 bases respectively, with 9 bases between them. Germline assignment: CDR1 SGHTA and CDR2 FQGTGA. The CDR3 DNA sequence: TGTGCCAGCAGCTTAAGGCCGGGTACCTACGAGCAGTACTTC. This gives the protein CASSLRPGTYEQYF.

The V gene is TRBV15, the J gene TRBJ2-4, with D possibly being TRBD1 (6 bases). The CDR3 loop spans 14 amino acids. Trimming removed 0 bases from V and 13 bases from J, with 16 bases in between. CDR1 and CDR2 from the germline V gene are LNHNV and YYDKDF (reference sequence). The CDR3 DNA sequence: TGTGCCACCAGCAGAGATAAGGGGGTTGGTCCGCAGTACTTC. Translated: CATSRDKGVGPQYF.

The J gene is TRBJ1-2, the V gene TRBV18, with a weak D call TRBD1 (6 bases). Trimming cost V 6 bases and J 3 bases, with 23 bases left between them. Germline values: CDR1 KGHSH, CDR2 LQKENI. This CDR3 has 17 residues. This chain's CDR3 is CASSPKEAGAFYYGYTF. The DNA for the CDR3 is TGTGCCAGCTCGCCGAAGGAGGCGGGGGCGTTTTACTATGGCTACACCTTC.

CDR3 sequence: CASSLRLGGYEQYF. CDR3 in DNA: TGTGCCAGCAGTTTACGGCTAGGGGGCTACGAGCAGTACTTC. The chain uses TRBV27 and TRBJ2-7; TRBD1 might be the D (6 bases). CDR3 length equals 14 residues. Germline V gene data show CDR1 as MNHEY and CDR2 as SMNVEV (reference sequence). Deletions cut 2 bases from V and 3 bases from J, with 11 bases between.

The V gene is TRBV7-2, the J gene TRBJ2-3; 7 bases match TRBD1. V dropped 5 bases and J dropped 4; count of bases not matched to a gene: 9. This CDR3 is 15 amino acids long. Germline V gives CDR1 SGHTA, CDR2 FQGNSA. CDR3 sequence (DNA): TGTGCCAGCAGCCCCAGGGGGAGAAGCGCAGATACGCAGTATTTT. As protein: CASSPRGRSADTQYF.

The CDR3 spells CASSQERDKDNYGYTF. In DNA form, the CDR3 reads TGCGCCAGCAGCCAAGAACGCGACAAAGATAACTATGGCTACACCTTC. The chain carries TRBV4-3 and TRBJ1-2; D gene unclear. V was clipped by 0 bases and J by 1 base, with 12 bases between them. The V gene's germline CDR1 is LGHNA and CDR2 YSLEER. This CDR3 is 16 amino acids long.

This clone was found once. This chain joins TRBV14 and TRBJ1-2; 7 positions agree with TRBD1. The CDR3 contains 13 residues. Trimming removed 1 base from V and 6 bases from J; junction bases left unmatched: 2. Germline lookup yields CDR1 SGHDN and CDR2 FVKESK. The CDR3, as DNA: TGTGCCAGCAGCCAAGCGGGACAGCATGGCTACACCTTC. This codes for CASSQAGQHGYTF.

This chain links TRBV5-4 with TRBJ1-1; TRBD1 aligns across 7 bases. The germline CDR1 and CDR2 sequences are SGHNT and YYREEE (reference sequence). The ends lost 5 bases at V and 2 bases at J; junction bases unmatched: 9. The length of the CDR3 is 15 residues. In nucleotides, the CDR3 is TGTGCCAGCAGGGGGGGTGGGACAGACAACACTGAAGCTTTCTTT. This translates into CASRGGGTDNTEAFF. The full variable domain, with the rest looked up from reference TRBV5-4 and TRBJ1-1, is ETGVTQSPTHLIKTRGQQVTLRCSSQSGHNTVSWYQQALGQGPQFIFQYYREEENGRGNFPPRFSGLQFPNYSSELNVNALELDDSALYLCASRGGGTDNTEAFFGQGTRLTVV.

The chain links TRBV28 to TRBJ1-5; the D gene is possibly TRBD1 (6 bases). Germline V gene sequence: CDR1 MDHEN, CDR2 SYDVKM. CDR3 length equals 14 residues. Trimming pared 6 bases from V and 9 bases from J, leaving 18 bases between. The CDR3 DNA follows: TGTGCCAGCAGATCGGGACAAACGTCCGGGCCCCAGCATTTT. As protein: CASRSGQTSGPQHF.

The V call is TRBV5-1, the J call TRBJ1-2; D gene uncertain. Trimming removed 0 bases at V and 3 bases at J, with 9 bases between. CDR3 length: 14 residues. CDR1 is SGHRS, CDR2 YFSETQ, per germline. The CDR3 is CASSLGRLDYGYTF. DNA for the CDR3: TGCGCCAGCAGCTTGGGCAGGCTGGACTATGGCTACACCTTC.

The rearrangement links TRBV19 to TRBJ2-1, with TRBD1 matching 7 bases. Germline lookup yields CDR1 LNHDA and CDR2 SQIVND (reference sequence). The CDR3 has 14 residues. V gave up 6 bases and J gave up 2 bases; unmatched junction bases: 4. CDR3 coding DNA: TGTGCCAGTAGCCCCGGGACAGCCTACAATGAGCAGTTCTTC. It encodes CASSPGTAYNEQFF.

The rearrangement uses TRBV7-2 and TRBJ1-2; 8 bases are shared with TRBD1. Germline CDR1 is SGHTA and CDR2 is FQGNSA. J was trimmed by 2 bases and V by 0 bases; bases with no gene match: 5. This CDR3 contains 16 residues. Here the CDR3 DNA reads TGTGCCAGCAGCTTAGCCGGGACAGGAGAGAACTATGGCTACACCTTC. This encodes CASSLAGTGENYGYTF.